This T cell receptor beta chain stems from a study of cytomegalovirus exposure and HLA in healthy donors. A word on this clone: Its antigen is not known.

This CDR3 is 14 amino acids long. The trim removed 5 bases at V and 1 base at J, leaving 4 bases unmatched. Germline CDR1 LNHDA, CDR2 SQIVND (reference sequence). Regarding the study as a whole: The dataset shows that most TCR sequences were rare, while some public TCRs occurred in many donors. Cytomegalovirus-associated TCR beta chains were listed, numbering roughly 150.

Assay: immunoSEQ multiplex PCR; the TCRdb copy retains only in-frame clones and omits some. Of about 160,000 clones listed, 89% are singletons. The rearrangement joins TRBV19 to TRBJ1-2; the match to TRBD1 covers 7 bases. This clonotype was obtained from a woman aged 18-29 years in good health and CMV-seropositive. The sequencing sample was made of PBMCs. DNA for the CDR3: TGTGCCAGTAGTGGGGACAGACTTAACTATGGCTACACCTTC. Its protein product is CASSGDRLNYGYTF.